Following are 32 T cell receptor beta chains from one sample sequenced in a study of T cell responses to AZD1222 COVID-19 vaccine. Sequencing used immunoSEQ multiplex PCR; TCRdb keeps in-frame clones, though not all of them. The table has over 100,000 clones, about four fifths seen once. Here the sequenced sample was peripheral blood, taken on day 0 of AZD1222 vaccination. These receptors came from an adult in good health.

The chain uses TRBV7-9 and TRBJ2-3; TRBD2 aligns across 8 bases. V shed 5 bases and J 1 base; nucleotides not matched to a gene: 11. Germline V gene sequence: CDR1 SEHNR, CDR2 FQNEAQ (reference sequence). The CDR3 has 17 amino acids. The CDR3, as DNA: TGTGCCAGCAGCCGAGGTCAGCGGGGGAGACGCACAGATACGCAGTATTTT. This sequence encodes CASSRGQRGRRTDTQYF.

The J gene is TRBJ2-4, the V gene TRBV28; possibly TRBD1 for D (6 bases). V was trimmed by 3 bases and J by 7 bases, leaving 10 bases between them. This CDR3 comprises 13 residues. The V gene's germline CDR1 is MDHEN and CDR2 SYDVKM. In DNA form, the CDR3 reads TGTGCCAGCAGTTTCTTTACAGGGAACATTCAGTACTTC. This sequence encodes CASSFFTGNIQYF.

The chain couples TRBV6-5 to TRBJ1-6; no firm D call. The germline CDR1 and CDR2 sequences are MNHEY and SVGAGI. Trimming cost V 11 bases and J 8 bases, with 16 bases left between them. The CDR3 spans 13 residues. The CDR3 DNA reads as TGTGCCTGCCGACATTTTTCAGATTCACCCCTCCACTTT. This translates into CACRHFSDSPLHF.

The chain has TRBV6-6 and TRBJ2-2; 8 bases map to TRBD1. The junction had 7 bases not matched to a gene; V was cut back by 5 bases and J by 5 bases. Germline V gene sequence: CDR1 MNHNY, CDR2 SVGAGI (reference sequence). There are 15 residues in the CDR3. The CDR3 loop reads CASSSTGGRTGELFF. CDR3 coding DNA: TGTGCCAGCAGTAGCACAGGGGGAAGAACCGGGGAGCTGTTTTTT.

The V and J genes are TRBV2 and TRBJ1-3, with D possibly being TRBD1 (5 bases). V was clipped by 7 bases and J by 0 bases, with 10 bases between them. In germline, CDR1 is SNHLY, CDR2 FYNNEI. The CDR3 length is 14 residues. CDR3 region: CASKDTFSGNTIYF. The CDR3 DNA follows: TGTGCCAGCAAGGACACCTTCTCTGGAAACACCATATATTTT.

This chain links TRBV9 with TRBJ2-2; perhaps TRBD1 as D (5 bases). There are 15 residues in the CDR3. The V and J ends lost 3 bases and 4 bases respectively, with 13 bases between them. Germline-derived CDR1 and CDR2 are SGDLS and YYNGEE. CDR3 in amino acids: CASSAEMGRTGELFF. For the CDR3, the DNA is TGTGCCAGCAGCGCCGAGATGGGGCGCACCGGGGAGCTGTTTTTT. Full variable domain (outside the CDR3, taken from reference TRBV9 and TRBJ2-2): DSGVTQTPKHLITATGQRVTLRCSPRSGDLSVYWYQQSLDQGLQFLIQYYNGEERAKGNILERFSAQQFPDLHSELNLSSLELGDSALYFCASSAEMGRTGELFFGEGSRLTVL.

The rearrangement uses TRBV5-1 and TRBJ1-6, with a possible D match to TRBD1 (5 bases). CDR3 size: 16 residues. From germline, CDR1 is SGHRS and CDR2 YFSETQ. The ends were cut back, 3 bases at V and 4 bases at J, with 14 bases in the middle. CDR3 in DNA: TGCGCCAGCAGCTCCCACGGGACGGGGTATAATTCACCCCTCCACTTT. As protein: CASSSHGTGYNSPLHF.

The CDR3: CSASGASGGTNTGELFF. The CDR3 nucleotides are TGCAGTGCTAGTGGTGCTAGCGGGGGGACGAACACCGGGGAGCTGTTTTTT. The genes are TRBV20-1 and TRBJ2-2, with TRBD2 matching 11 bases. V dropped 3 bases and J dropped 0; count of bases not matched to a gene: 6. The V gene's germline CDR1 is DFQATT and CDR2 SNEGSKA (reference sequence). The length of the CDR3 is 17 residues.

The chain uses TRBV4-1 and TRBJ2-3; D is undetermined. The CDR3 contains 15 residues. Trimming cost V 2 bases and J 0 bases, with 9 bases left between them. Germline-derived CDR1 and CDR2 are MGHRA and YSYEKL. CDR3 DNA sequence: TGCGCCAGCAGCCAATTAGGGCTTAGCACAGATACGCAGTATTTT. The encoded protein is CASSQLGLSTDTQYF.

The rearrangement joins TRBV5-6 to TRBJ1-3; D not resolved. V was cut by 5 bases and J by 0 bases, with 6 bases left in between. This CDR3 spans 13 amino acids. Germline V CDR1 and CDR2: SGHDT, YYEEEE. CDR3 nucleotides: TGTGCCAGCAGACCCCTCTCTGGAAACACCATATATTTT. Protein sequence: CASRPLSGNTIYF.

This chain uses TRBV9 with TRBJ1-2, with TRBD1 matching over 8 bases. Per the germline V gene, CDR1 is SGDLS and CDR2 is YYNGEE. CDR3 length: 14 residues. The V segment lost 4 bases and the J segment 6 bases; nucleotides outside the gene matches: 8. CDR3 loop: CASSPRQGQNGYTF. As DNA, the CDR3 is TGTGCCAGCAGCCCAAGACAGGGGCAGAATGGCTACACCTTC.

The rearrangement links TRBV9 to TRBJ2-3; TRBD2 matches at 9 bases. CDR3 length: 20 residues. Unmatched junction bases numbered 22, after V lost 4 bases and J lost 4 bases. CDR1 is SGDLS, CDR2 YYNGEE, per germline. The CDR3 sequence is CASSSGGPKSGLASSDTQYF. The CDR3 DNA is TGTGCCAGCAGCTCCGGAGGCCCGAAATCGGGACTAGCCTCCTCAGATACGCAGTATTTT. The full variable domain, in which reference TRBV9 and TRBJ2-3 provide the parts outside the CDR3, is DSGVTQTPKHLITATGQRVTLRCSPRSGDLSVYWYQQSLDQGLQFLIQYYNGEERAKGNILERFSAQQFPDLHSELNLSSLELGDSALYFCASSSGGPKSGLASSDTQYFGPGTRLTVL.

V and J are TRBV25-1 and TRBJ1-2; D is uncertain. Germline CDR1 reads MGHDK; CDR2 reads SYGVNS. Trimming removed 6 bases at V and 1 base at J, with 6 bases between. The CDR3 runs 12 residues. The CDR3 is CASSSGNYGYTF. CDR3 nucleotides: TGTGCCAGCAGCTCGGGTAACTATGGCTACACCTTC.

This clone has just a few counts. The CDR3 bases are TGTGCCAGCAGTTTCGCCAAAAACATTCAGTACTTC. It codes for CASSFAKNIQYF. This chain joins TRBV12-3 or TRBV12-4 and TRBJ2-4; no clear D gene. This CDR3 contains 12 residues. V shed 3 bases and J shed 1 base, with 1 base lying between them.

The chain combines TRBV4-2 with TRBJ1-2; TRBD1 agrees at 8 bases. Germline V gene data show CDR1 as LGHNA and CDR2 as YNFKEQ. J gave up 2 bases and V 8 bases, and 7 bases lay outside the gene matches. CDR3 length: 14 amino acids. The CDR3 loop is CASVDREANYGYTF. In DNA form, the CDR3 reads TGTGCCAGCGTGGACAGGGAGGCAAACTATGGCTACACCTTC.

V gene TRBV12-3 or TRBV12-4 combines with J gene TRBJ1-4; 7 nucleotides match TRBD1. The CDR3 covers 13 residues. With V trimmed by 8 bases and J by 7 bases, 7 bases remained unmatched. The DNA of the CDR3 is TGTGCCAGCCGAGGGGGCGCTTTTGAAAAACTGTTTTTT. It encodes CASRGGAFEKLFF.

The genes are TRBV12-3 or TRBV12-4 and TRBJ1-2, with D unresolved. The ends were cut back, 2 bases at V and 6 bases at J, with 4 bases in the middle. CDR3 size: 11 residues. This chain's CDR3 is CASSLWDGYTF. CDR3 sequence (DNA): TGTGCCAGCAGTTTATGGGATGGCTACACCTTC.

This chain uses TRBV15 with TRBJ2-1; 11 nucleotides line up with TRBD1. CDR3 length: 15 residues. V shed 6 bases and J 4 bases; nucleotides not matched to a gene: 5. Germline CDR1 is LNHNV and CDR2 is YYDKDF (reference sequence). The CDR3 sequence is CATSTRDRGYNEQFF. As DNA, the CDR3 is TGTGCCACCAGTACCCGGGACAGGGGGTACAATGAGCAGTTCTTC.

The rearrangement links TRBV5-1 to TRBJ1-2, with unresolved D. The V gene lost 2 bases and the J gene lost 4 bases, with 9 bases spanning the gap. This CDR3 comprises 13 residues. CDR1 is SGHRS, CDR2 YFSETQ, per germline. CDR3 DNA: TGCGCCAGCAGCTTTTCGATCAGCTATGGCTACACCTTC. Its protein is CASSFSISYGYTF. Drawing the rest from reference TRBV5-1 and TRBJ1-2, the complete variable domain is KAGVTQTPRYLIKTRGQQVTLSCSPISGHRSVSWYQQTPGQGLQFLFEYFSETQRNKGNFPGRFSGRQFSNSRSEMNVSTLELGDSALYLCASSFSISYGYTFGSGTRLTVV.

The chain uses TRBV19 and TRBJ1-5; 7 bases agree with TRBD1. V was pared by 2 bases and J by 4 bases, with 5 bases of the junction left unmatched. Germline CDR1 is LNHDA and CDR2 is SQIVND (reference sequence). The CDR3 is made up of 15 amino acids. The CDR3 is CASSITGTANQPQHF. DNA of the CDR3: TGTGCCAGTAGTATAACCGGGACAGCTAATCAGCCCCAGCATTTT.

The chain links TRBV3-1 (or the pseudogene TRBV3-2) to TRBJ2-1; 8 bases match TRBD2. Looked up from germline, CDR1 is LGHDT and CDR2 is YNNKEL (reference sequence). V trimming: 0 bases; J trimming: 9 bases; junction bases outside the gene matches: 7. CDR3 length equals 15 residues. The CDR3 spells CASSQEGREESEQFF. The CDR3, as DNA: TGTGCCAGCAGCCAAGAAGGGCGGGAGGAATCTGAGCAGTTCTTC.

This clone appeared a few times. The gene calls are TRBV29-1 and TRBJ1-2, with D possibly TRBD1 on 6 matching bases. The V gene lost 4 bases and the J gene lost 7 bases, with 13 bases spanning the gap. CDR3 length: 12 residues. The germline V gene has CDR1 SQVTM and CDR2 ANQGSEA. The CDR3 sequence: CSVGQVGGGYTF. CDR3 DNA: TGCAGCGTTGGACAGGTGGGGGGTGGCTACACCTTC.

This clone was counted between two and nine times. J is TRBJ2-1 and V is TRBV11-3; D unclear. Germline V gene lookup returns CDR1 SGHNT and CDR2 YENEEA. The CDR3 is 12 amino acids. Trimming removed 3 bases from V and 6 bases from J, with 6 bases in between. CDR3 nucleotide sequence: TGTGCCAGCAGCTTCCAGGTCAATGAGCAGTTCTTC. As protein: CASSFQVNEQFF.

The chain recombines TRBV5-5 with TRBJ2-2, with a weak D call TRBD2 (6 bases). The ends were cut back, 3 bases at V and 4 bases at J, with 10 bases in the middle. This CDR3 spans 14 amino acids. Germline CDR1 reads SGHKS; CDR2 reads YYEKEE (reference sequence). The CDR3: CASSSDGGTGELFF. CDR3 bases: TGTGCCAGCAGCTCGGACGGGGGCACCGGGGAGCTGTTTTTT.

The chain joins TRBV19 to TRBJ2-2; no reliable D call. Trimming removed 7 bases at V and 0 bases at J, with 15 bases between. The CDR3 spans 16 residues. CDR1 LNHDA and CDR2 SQIVND come from the germline V gene (reference sequence). For the CDR3, the DNA is TGTGCCAGTAACGGCCAGTATAAACCGAACACCGGGGAGCTGTTTTTT. Translation gives CASNGQYKPNTGELFF.

The chain couples TRBV30 to TRBJ1-2, with a weak D call TRBD1 (5 bases). The germline V gene has CDR1 GTSNPN and CDR2 SVGIG (reference sequence). Trimming left V 2 bases short and J 7 bases short, with 11 bases between. This CDR3 has 12 residues. CDR3 loop: CAWSLGQGGYTF. The CDR3 DNA is TGTGCCTGGAGTTTAGGCCAGGGTGGCTACACCTTC.

The chain employs TRBV7-2 and TRBJ1-2, with D unresolved. V shed 3 bases and J shed 0 bases, with 8 bases lying between them. This CDR3 is built from 14 residues. Germline CDR1 and CDR2: SGHTA and FQGNSA. The CDR3 reads CASSLTEANYGYTF. CDR3 DNA sequence: TGTGCCAGCAGCTTGACGGAGGCTAACTATGGCTACACCTTC.

This chain uses TRBV5-1 with TRBJ2-1, with 11 bases lining up with TRBD1. V shed 3 bases and J 7 bases; nucleotides not matched to a gene: 12. This CDR3 has 17 residues. From germline, CDR1 is SGHRS and CDR2 YFSETQ. CDR3 coding DNA: TGCGCCAGCAGCTCAGGGGACAGGGGGAAACGAGGGAATGAGCAGTTCTTC. Residues: CASSSGDRGKRGNEQFF. Full variable domain (missing parts from reference TRBV5-1 and TRBJ2-1): KAGVTQTPRYLIKTRGQQVTLSCSPISGHRSVSWYQQTPGQGLQFLFEYFSETQRNKGNFPGRFSGRQFSNSRSEMNVSTLELGDSALYLCASSSGDRGKRGNEQFFGPGTRLTVL.

Concerning this clone: The sample carries other DNA sequences with the same CDR3. The rearrangement joins TRBV4-3 to TRBJ1-5, with D unresolved. The ends were cut back, 0 bases at V and 6 bases at J, with 6 bases in the middle. This CDR3 is 13 amino acids long. Germline values: CDR1 LGHNA, CDR2 YSLEER. Here the CDR3 reads CASSQDRGQPQHF. CDR3 bases: TGCGCCAGCAGCCAAGATCGTGGTCAGCCCCAGCATTTT.

The chain couples TRBV11-3 to TRBJ2-1; 7 bases agree with TRBD1. J lost 4 bases, V lost 8 bases, and 11 bases had no gene match. The CDR3 totals 15 residues. CDR1 is SGHNT and CDR2 is YENEEA in the germline V gene. The DNA for the CDR3 is TGTGCCAGCCGACCAACGGGACAGAAATACAATGAGCAGTTCTTC. Its translation: CASRPTGQKYNEQFF.

This clone was seen a handful of times. V usage is TRBV11-3 and J usage is TRBJ2-7; 13 bases agree with TRBD2. J lost 2 bases, V lost 2 bases, and 6 bases had no gene match. The V gene's germline CDR1 is SGHNT and CDR2 YENEEA. This CDR3 spans 17 amino acids. DNA for the CDR3: TGTGCCAGCAGCTTACCAACTAGCGGGAGGGCCACCTACGAGCAGTACTTC. Translation: CASSLPTSGRATYEQYF.

This CDR3 is CASSSGTPINEKLFF. DNA of the CDR3: TGTGCCAGCAGTTCCGGGACACCAATTAATGAAAAACTGTTTTTT. The gene calls are TRBV28 and TRBJ1-4, with TRBD1 as a possible D gene (6 bases). Germline CDR1 and CDR2: MDHEN and SYDVKM. The CDR3 sequence is 15 residues long. Between the trimmed V and J ends, which lost 4 bases and 4 bases, there was a span of 13 bases.